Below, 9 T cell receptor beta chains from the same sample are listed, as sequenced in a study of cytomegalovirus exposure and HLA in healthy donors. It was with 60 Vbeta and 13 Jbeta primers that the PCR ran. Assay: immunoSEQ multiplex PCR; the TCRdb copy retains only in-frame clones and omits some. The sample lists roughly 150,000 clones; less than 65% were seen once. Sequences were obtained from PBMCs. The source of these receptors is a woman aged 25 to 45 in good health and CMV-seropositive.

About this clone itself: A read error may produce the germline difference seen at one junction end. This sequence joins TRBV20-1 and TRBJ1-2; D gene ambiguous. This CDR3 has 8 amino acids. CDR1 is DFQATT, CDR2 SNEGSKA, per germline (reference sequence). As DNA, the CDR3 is TGCAGCCCTTCTCAAGCCTTCTTC. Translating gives CSPSQAFF.

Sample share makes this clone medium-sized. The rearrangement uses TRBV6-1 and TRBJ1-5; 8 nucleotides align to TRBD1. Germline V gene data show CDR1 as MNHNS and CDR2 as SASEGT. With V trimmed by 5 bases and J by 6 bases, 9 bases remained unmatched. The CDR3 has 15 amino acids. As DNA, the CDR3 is TGTGCCAGCAGTACCATCACAGGGGGTAGTCAGCCCCAGCATTTT. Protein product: CASSTITGGSQPQHF.

The CDR3 protein is CASSPTSGISETQYF. DNA for the CDR3: TGCGCCAGCAGCCCCACTAGCGGGATCTCAGAGACCCAGTACTTC. The V and J genes are TRBV5-1 and TRBJ2-5; 10 bases align to TRBD2. The germline CDR1 and CDR2 sequences are SGHRS and YFSETQ. Unmatched junction bases numbered 7, after V lost 4 bases and J lost 4 bases. The length of the CDR3 is 15 residues.

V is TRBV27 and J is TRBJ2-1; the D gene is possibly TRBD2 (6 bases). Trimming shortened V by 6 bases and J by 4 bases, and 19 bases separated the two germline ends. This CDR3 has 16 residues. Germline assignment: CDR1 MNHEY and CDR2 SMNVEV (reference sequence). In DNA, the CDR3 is TGTGCCAGCAGCCCCCGCACGGGGGTAAGTTACAATGAGCAGTTCTTC. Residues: CASSPRTGVSYNEQFF.

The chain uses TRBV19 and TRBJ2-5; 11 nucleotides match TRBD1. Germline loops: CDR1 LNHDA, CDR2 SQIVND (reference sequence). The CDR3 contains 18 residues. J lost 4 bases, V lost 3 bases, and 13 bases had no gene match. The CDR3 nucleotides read TGTGCCAGTAGTATCCGGGACAGGGGGTACGCTTCTCCAGAGACCCAGTACTTC. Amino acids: CASSIRDRGYASPETQYF. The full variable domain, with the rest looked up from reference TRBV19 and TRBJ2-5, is DGGITQSPKYLFRKEGQNVTLSCEQNLNHDAMYWYRQDPGQGLRLIYYSQIVNDFQKGDIAEGYSVSREKKESFPLTVTSAQKNPTAFYLCASSIRDRGYASPETQYFGPGTRLLVL.

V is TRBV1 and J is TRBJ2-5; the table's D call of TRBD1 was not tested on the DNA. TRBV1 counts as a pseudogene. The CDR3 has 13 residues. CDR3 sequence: CTSSRSQQETQYF. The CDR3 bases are TGCACCAGCAGCCGGTCCCAGCAAGAGACCCAGTACTTC.

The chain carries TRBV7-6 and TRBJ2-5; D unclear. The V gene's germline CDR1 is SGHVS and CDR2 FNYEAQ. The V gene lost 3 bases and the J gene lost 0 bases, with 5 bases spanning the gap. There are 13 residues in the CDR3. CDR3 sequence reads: CASSLTNQETQYF. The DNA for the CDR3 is TGTGCCAGCAGCTTGACAAACCAAGAGACCCAGTACTTC. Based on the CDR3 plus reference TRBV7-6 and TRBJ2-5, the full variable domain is GAGVSQSPRYKVTKRGQDVALRCDPISGHVSLYWYRQALGQGPEFLTYFNYEAQQDKSGLPNDRFSAERPEGSISTLTIQRTEQRDSAMYRCASSLTNQETQYFGPGTRLLVL.

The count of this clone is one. The CDR3 nucleotides are TGCAGCGTTGATGAGTCCACAGATACGCAGTATTTT. It encodes CSVDESTDTQYF. The chain combines TRBV29-1 with TRBJ2-3, with D unclear. Germline CDR1 is SQVTM and CDR2 is ANQGSEA. The CDR3 runs 12 residues. Trimming left V 3 bases short and J 2 bases short, with 6 bases between.

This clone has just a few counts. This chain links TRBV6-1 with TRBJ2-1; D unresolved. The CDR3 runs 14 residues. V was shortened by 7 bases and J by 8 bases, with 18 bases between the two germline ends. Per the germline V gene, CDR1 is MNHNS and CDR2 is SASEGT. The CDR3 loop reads CASTEERVGHEQFF. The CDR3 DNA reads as TGTGCCAGCACCGAGGAACGGGTAGGCCATGAGCAGTTCTTC.